This record looks at one T cell receptor (beta chain) sequence and its context. The J segment lost 1 base and the V segment lost 5 bases, leaving 22 bases of the junction unmatched. CDR1 and CDR2 (germline): SGHDN, FVKESK. The CDR3 runs 21 residues. Assignment of participants to cohorts was predicated upon participant-reported clinical history. This record comes from a study of blood T cell repertoires in COVID-19. TCRdb's copy holds only in-frame clones and misses some; the assay was immunoSEQ multiplex PCR. The table has more than 300,000 clones, approximately 89% seen once; the top ten hold about 9.4%.

The chain has TRBV14 and TRBJ2-7; 11 bases align to TRBD2. Sequenced: PBMCs or T cells enriched from blood (not recorded which). The TCR comes from a woman aged 25 to 39 who had recovered from COVID-19. CDR3 sequence (DNA): TGTGCCAGCAGCTCCGGGACTAGCGGACGCCGAGGGGGGGTGAGTTCCTACGAGCAGTACTTC. Amino acid sequence: CASSSGTSGRRGGVSSYEQYF.